This record concerns one T cell receptor (beta chain) sequence. Its target is unknown. The CDR3 end shows no conserved phenylalanine or tryptophan, and so a read error is likely. The V gene end was trimmed by 2 bases and the J gene end by 3 bases; junction bases not matched to a gene: 6. Germline lookup yields CDR1 LNHNV and CDR2 YYDKDF (reference sequence). The CDR3 consists of 15 residues. This sample is drawn from a study of T cells in Graves' hyperthyroidism and ophthalmopathy. Notes on the study in general: A 13 V-J signature model discriminated ophthalmopathy versus stable hyperthyroidism. The model foresaw ophthalmopathy a median around 6.8 months prior to onset.

What was amplified from RNA transcripts were TCR beta CDR3 regions. A first-round RT-PCR of the TCR CDR3 used the HTBI primer set. Each CDR3 protein gets one entry after TCRdb re-called the multiplex PCR reads with MiXCR. The repertoire holds just under 750,000 distinct CDR3 sequences, with approximately 36% as singletons. Material: blood. V gene TRBV15 combines with J gene TRBJ1-2; 7 bases fit TRBD1. The clonotype originates from a woman between 40 and 50 years old with Graves' hyperthyroidism. The DNA for the CDR3 is TGTGCCACCAGCAGACGTACAGGGGTCGACTATGGCTACACCTAC. As protein: CATSRRTGVDYGYTY.